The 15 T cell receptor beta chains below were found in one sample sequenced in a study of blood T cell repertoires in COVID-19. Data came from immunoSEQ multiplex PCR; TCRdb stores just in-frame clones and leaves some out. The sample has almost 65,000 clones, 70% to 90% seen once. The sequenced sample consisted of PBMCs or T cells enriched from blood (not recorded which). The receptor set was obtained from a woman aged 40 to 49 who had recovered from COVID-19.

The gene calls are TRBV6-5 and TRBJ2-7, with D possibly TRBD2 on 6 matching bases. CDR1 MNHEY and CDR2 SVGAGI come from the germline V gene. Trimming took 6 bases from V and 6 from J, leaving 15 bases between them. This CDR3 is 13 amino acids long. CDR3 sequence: CASSSTGVGEQYF. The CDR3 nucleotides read TGTGCCAGCAGCTCAACGGGGGTGGGCGAGCAGTACTTC.

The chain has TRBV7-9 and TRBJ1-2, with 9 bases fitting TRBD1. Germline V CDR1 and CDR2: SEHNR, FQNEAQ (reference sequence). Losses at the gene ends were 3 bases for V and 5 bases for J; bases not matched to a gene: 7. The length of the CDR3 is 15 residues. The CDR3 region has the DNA TGTGCCAGCAGCTTCCCGGACAGGGGAACTTATGGCTACACCTTC. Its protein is CASSFPDRGTYGYTF.

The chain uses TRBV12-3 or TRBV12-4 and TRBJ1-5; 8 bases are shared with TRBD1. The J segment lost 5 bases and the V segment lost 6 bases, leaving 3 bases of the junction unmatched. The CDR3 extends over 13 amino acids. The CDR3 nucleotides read TGTGCCAGCAGCCTGGACAGGGATCAGCCCCAGCATTTT. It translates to CASSLDRDQPQHF.

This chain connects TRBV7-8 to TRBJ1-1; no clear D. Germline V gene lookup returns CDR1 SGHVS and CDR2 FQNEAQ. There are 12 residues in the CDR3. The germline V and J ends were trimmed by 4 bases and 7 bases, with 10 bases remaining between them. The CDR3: CASSSLQVEAFF. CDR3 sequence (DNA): TGTGCCAGCAGCTCACTCCAGGTTGAAGCTTTCTTT.

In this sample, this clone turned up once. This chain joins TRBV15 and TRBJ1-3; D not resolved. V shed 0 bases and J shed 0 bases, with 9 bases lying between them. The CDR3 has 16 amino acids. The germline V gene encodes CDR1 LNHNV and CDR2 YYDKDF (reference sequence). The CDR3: CATSRDPRSSGNTIYF. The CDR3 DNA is TGTGCCACCAGCAGAGATCCCCGGAGCTCTGGAAACACCATATATTTT.

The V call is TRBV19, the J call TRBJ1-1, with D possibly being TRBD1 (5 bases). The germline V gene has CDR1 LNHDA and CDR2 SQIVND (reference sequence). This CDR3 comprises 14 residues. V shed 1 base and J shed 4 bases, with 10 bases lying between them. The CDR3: CASSIGGGPTEAFF. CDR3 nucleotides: TGTGCCAGTAGTATAGGGGGGGGACCCACTGAAGCTTTCTTT.

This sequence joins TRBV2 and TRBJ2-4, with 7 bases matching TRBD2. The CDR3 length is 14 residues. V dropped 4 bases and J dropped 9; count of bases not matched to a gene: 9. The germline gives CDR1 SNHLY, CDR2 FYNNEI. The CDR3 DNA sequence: TGTGCCAGCAGTGTCACTCGCGGGGGTGGCATTCAGTACTTC. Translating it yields CASSVTRGGGIQYF. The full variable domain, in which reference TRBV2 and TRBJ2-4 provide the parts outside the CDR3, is EPEVTQTPSHQVTQMGQEVILRCVPISNHLYFYWYRQILGQKVEFLVSFYNNEISEKSEIFDDQFSVERPDGSNFTLKIRSTKLEDSAMYFCASSVTRGGGIQYFGAGTRLSVL.

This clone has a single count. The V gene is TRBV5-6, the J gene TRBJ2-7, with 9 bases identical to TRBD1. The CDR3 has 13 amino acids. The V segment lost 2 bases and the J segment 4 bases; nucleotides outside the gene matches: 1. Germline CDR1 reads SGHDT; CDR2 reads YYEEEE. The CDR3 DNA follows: TGTGCCAGCAGCTTAGACAGGGGGTACGAGCAGTACTTC. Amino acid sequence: CASSLDRGYEQYF.

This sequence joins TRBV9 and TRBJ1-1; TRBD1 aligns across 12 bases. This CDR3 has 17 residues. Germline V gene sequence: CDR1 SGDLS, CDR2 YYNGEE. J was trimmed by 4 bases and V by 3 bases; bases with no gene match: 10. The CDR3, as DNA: TGTGCCAGCAGCGCCCGGGACAGGGGGCTGGCGGGCACTGAAGCTTTCTTT. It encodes CASSARDRGLAGTEAFF.

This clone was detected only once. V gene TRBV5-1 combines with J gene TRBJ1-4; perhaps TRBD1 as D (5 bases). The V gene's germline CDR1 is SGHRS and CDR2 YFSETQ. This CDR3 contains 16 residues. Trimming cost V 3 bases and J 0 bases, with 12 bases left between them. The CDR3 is CASSWTRDPTNEKLFF. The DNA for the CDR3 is TGCGCCAGCAGCTGGACGCGGGACCCAACTAATGAAAAACTGTTTTTT.

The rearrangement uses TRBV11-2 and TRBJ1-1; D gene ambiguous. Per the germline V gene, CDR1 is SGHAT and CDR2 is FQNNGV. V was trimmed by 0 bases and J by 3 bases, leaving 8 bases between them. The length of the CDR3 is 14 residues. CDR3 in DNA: TGTGCCAGCAGCTTAGATTTTCGTTACACTGAAGCTTTCTTT. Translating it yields CASSLDFRYTEAFF.

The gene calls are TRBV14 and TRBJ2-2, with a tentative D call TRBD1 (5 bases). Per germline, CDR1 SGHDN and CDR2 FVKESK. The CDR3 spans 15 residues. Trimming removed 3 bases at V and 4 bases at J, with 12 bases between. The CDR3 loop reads CASSQGLTFTGELFF. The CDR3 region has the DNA TGTGCCAGCAGCCAGGGGCTAACGTTCACCGGGGAGCTGTTTTTT.

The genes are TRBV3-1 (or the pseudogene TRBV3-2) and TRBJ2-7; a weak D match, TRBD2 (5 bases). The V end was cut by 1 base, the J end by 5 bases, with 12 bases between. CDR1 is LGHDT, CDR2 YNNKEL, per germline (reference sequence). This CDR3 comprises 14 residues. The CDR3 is CASSQVEGSNEQYF. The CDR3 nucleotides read TGTGCCAGCAGCCAAGTTGAGGGAAGTAACGAGCAGTACTTC.

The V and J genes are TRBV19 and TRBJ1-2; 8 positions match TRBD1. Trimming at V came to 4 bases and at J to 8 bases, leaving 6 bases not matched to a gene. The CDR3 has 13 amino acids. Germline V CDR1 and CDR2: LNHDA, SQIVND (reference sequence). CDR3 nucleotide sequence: TGTGCCAGTAGTACGGACAGGGAGGCCGGCTACACCTTC. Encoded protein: CASSTDREAGYTF.

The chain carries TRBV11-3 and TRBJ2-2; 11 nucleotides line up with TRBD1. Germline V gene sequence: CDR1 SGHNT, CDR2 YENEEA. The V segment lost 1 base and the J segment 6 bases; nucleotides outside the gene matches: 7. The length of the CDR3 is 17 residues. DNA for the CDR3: TGTGCCAGCAGCTTAGCTGGGTGGACAGGGGGCTCCGGGGAGCTGTTTTTT. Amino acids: CASSLAGWTGGSGELFF.